Detailed here is one TCR beta chain. This table comes from immunoSEQ multiplex PCR, and its TCRdb copy is limited to in-frame clones, with some not included. The sample has about 390,000 clones, 75% to 90% seen once. These data originate in a study of Ad26.COV2.S vaccination and SARS-CoV-2 variants. Study-level background: COV1001, an Ad26.COV2.S trial, supplied this vaccine-arm donor.

Treatment reported: about 20 received Ad26.COV2.S at low or high dose, single or two shots; about 5 received placebo; per-sample allocation not given. Vaccine and placebo recipients were sampled on day 63 after the first injection. This CDR3 comprises 13 residues. V shed 3 bases and J 5 bases; nucleotides not matched to a gene: 7. Germline values: CDR1 SQVTM, CDR2 ANQGSEA. Specimen: peripheral blood, collected in a trial of Ad26.COV2.S vaccine versus placebo. This clonotype was sampled from a person aged 18 to 59 who received the Ad26.COV2.S COVID-19 vaccine or a placebo. This chain connects TRBV29-1 to TRBJ2-7; 7 bases map to TRBD1. The CDR3 is CSVDQTGRNEQYF. CDR3 DNA: TGCAGCGTTGACCAGACAGGGCGGAACGAGCAGTACTTC.